Listed below are T cell receptor beta chains from one sample, sequenced in a study of T cell responses to AZD1222 COVID-19 vaccine. Clones were sequenced by immunoSEQ multiplex PCR, and TCRdb holds only the in-frame ones, with some missing. The table shows 85,000 to 130,000 clones, with 85% to 90% occurring only once. This sample comprised peripheral blood, obtained on day 0 of AZD1222 vaccination. These receptors all come from an adult in good health. Both conserved end residues are part of each CDR3. The D gene is left open where the match is weak. The listing skips clone size in some rows; elsewhere it reads once, few, many or a size class.

size: once; J: TRBJ1-1; D: TRBD1; V: TRBV6-4; DNA: TGTGCCGGGGACAGTGCCCTCTGGCTGGCTTTCTTT; CDR3: CAGDSALWLAFF
size: .; J: TRBJ1-2; D: .; V: TRBV6-5; DNA: TGTGCCAGCAGCACGACAACTAACTATGGCTACACCTTC; CDR3: CASSTTTNYGYTF
size: .; J: TRBJ2-7; D: TRBD1; V: TRBV27; DNA: TGTGCCAGCATCTTTTGGACAGGGGAAGGGTACGAGCAGTACTTC; CDR3: CASIFWTGEGYEQYF
size: .; J: TRBJ2-2; D: .; V: TRBV6-2/TRBV6-3; DNA: TGTGCCAGCAGTCCCTTTCGGGAGCTGTTTTTT; CDR3: CASSPFRELFF
size: .; J: TRBJ1-3; D: .; V: TRBV12-5; DNA: TGTGCTAGTGGTTTCCCGGGGAGGGGAAACACCATATATTTT; CDR3: CASGFPGRGNTIYF
size: .; J: TRBJ2-1; D: .; V: TRBV9; DNA: TGTGCCAGCAGCGTAGAGGCTAGCCCCTACAATGAGCAGTTCTTC; CDR3: CASSVEASPYNEQFF
size: .; J: TRBJ2-7; D: .; V: TRBV6-6; DNA: TGTGCCAGCAGTTACCTTGGGTCAGAGCAGTACTTC; CDR3: CASSYLGSEQYF
size: .; J: TRBJ1-5; D: .; V: TRBV19; DNA: TGTGCCAGTAGAACTACAGGGAGAAGCAATCAGCCTCAGCATTTT; CDR3: CASRTTGRSNQPQHF
size: .; J: TRBJ1-6; D: .; V: TRBV19; DNA: TGTGCCAGTAGACGGGGGGCTGATTCACCCCTCCACTTT; CDR3: CASRRGADSPLHF
size: .; J: TRBJ1-1; D: .; V: TRBV18; DNA: TGTGCCAGCTCACCACCTACCTCAGCCGGGGGCTCTGAAGCTTTCTTT; CDR3: CASSPPTSAGGSEAFF
size: few; J: TRBJ2-5; D: TRBD2; V: TRBV7-2; DNA: TGTGCCAGCAGCCGGGGGGCGGGAGGAAGATTGGAGACCCAGTACTTC; CDR3: CASSRGAGGRLETQYF
size: few; J: TRBJ2-3; D: TRBD1; V: TRBV29-1; DNA: TGCAGCGGAGAAGGACAGGGATCCGCAGATACGCAGTATTTT; CDR3: CSGEGQGSADTQYF
size: .; J: TRBJ2-1; D: TRBD2; V: TRBV11-1; DNA: TGTGCCAGCAGCCTGGCTAGCGGGAGTATAGATGAGCAGTTCTTC; CDR3: CASSLASGSIDEQFF
size: .; J: TRBJ1-1; D: TRBD1; V: TRBV5-5; DNA: TGTGCCAGCAGCCTCAGGGACAGGGGCGGCACTGAAGCTTTCTTT; CDR3: CASSLRDRGGTEAFF
size: once; J: TRBJ2-3; D: TRBD2; V: TRBV7-3; DNA: TGTGCCAGCAGCTACCGCGGGAGGGGGCCAGATACGCAGTATTTT; CDR3: CASSYRGRGPDTQYF
size: few; J: TRBJ1-5; D: .; V: TRBV4-1; DNA: TGCGCCAGCAGCCAAGATAGGGTAGGAGGGCCCCAGCATTTT; CDR3: CASSQDRVGGPQHF